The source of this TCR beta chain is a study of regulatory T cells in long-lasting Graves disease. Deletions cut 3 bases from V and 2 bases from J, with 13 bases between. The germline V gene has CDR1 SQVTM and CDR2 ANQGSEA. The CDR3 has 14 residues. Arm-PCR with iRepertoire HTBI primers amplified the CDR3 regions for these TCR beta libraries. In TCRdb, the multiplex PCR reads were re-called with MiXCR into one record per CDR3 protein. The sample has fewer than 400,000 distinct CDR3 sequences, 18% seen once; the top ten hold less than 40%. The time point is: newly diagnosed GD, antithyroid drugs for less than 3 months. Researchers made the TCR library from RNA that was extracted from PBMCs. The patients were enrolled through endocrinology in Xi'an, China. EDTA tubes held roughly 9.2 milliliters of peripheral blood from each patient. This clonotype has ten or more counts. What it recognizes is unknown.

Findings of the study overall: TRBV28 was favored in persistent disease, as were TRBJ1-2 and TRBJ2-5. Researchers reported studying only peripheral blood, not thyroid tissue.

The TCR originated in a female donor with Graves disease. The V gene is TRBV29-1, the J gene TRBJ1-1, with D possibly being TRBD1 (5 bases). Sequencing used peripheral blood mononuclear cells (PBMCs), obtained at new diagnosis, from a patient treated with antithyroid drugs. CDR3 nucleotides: TGCAGCGTTGAGACAGCCTGGGGTAACACTGAAGCTTTCTTT. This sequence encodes CSVETAWGNTEAFF.